This TCR beta chain was recovered during a study of blood T cell repertoires in COVID-19. At the level of the study: Acute and convalescent COVID-19 samples came from the United States, Italy and Spain. PBMCs, B-cell-depleted T cells, or T cells were the source of the cDNA or gDNA that made up the material.

In the study's own analysis: Nucleated cell number was recorded as an estimate derived from reference gene primer amplification. TCRdb's copy holds only in-frame clones and misses some; the assay was immunoSEQ multiplex PCR. V and J calls and clone size follow that table, whereas D and trimming were derived from the DNA. The data show 30,000 or so clones, 80% to 90% seen once. This TCR was recovered from a human donor in a cohort sampled during active COVID-19. Sequencing was done on a sample of peripheral blood.

Here the CDR3 DNA reads TGTGCCAGCAGCCAAGATACTAGTCGGGAGACCCAGTACTTC. Translated, it gives CASSQDTSRETQYF. The V gene is TRBV4-2, the J gene TRBJ2-5; D is perhaps TRBD2 (5 bases). Trimming removed 0 bases at V and 5 bases at J, with 10 bases between. The CDR3 consists of 14 residues. Germline values: CDR1 LGHNA, CDR2 YNFKEQ.